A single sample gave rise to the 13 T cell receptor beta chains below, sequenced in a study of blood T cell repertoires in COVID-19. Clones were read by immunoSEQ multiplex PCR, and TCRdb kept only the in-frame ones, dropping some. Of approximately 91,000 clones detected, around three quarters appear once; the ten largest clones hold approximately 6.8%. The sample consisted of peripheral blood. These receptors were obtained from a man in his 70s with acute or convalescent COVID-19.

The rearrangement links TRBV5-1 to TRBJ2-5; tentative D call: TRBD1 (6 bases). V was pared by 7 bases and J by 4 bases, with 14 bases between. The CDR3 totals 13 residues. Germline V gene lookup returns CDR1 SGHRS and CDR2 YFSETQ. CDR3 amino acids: CASGRQAGETQYF. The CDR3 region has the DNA TGCGCCAGCGGGCGACAGGCGGGAGAGACCCAGTACTTC.

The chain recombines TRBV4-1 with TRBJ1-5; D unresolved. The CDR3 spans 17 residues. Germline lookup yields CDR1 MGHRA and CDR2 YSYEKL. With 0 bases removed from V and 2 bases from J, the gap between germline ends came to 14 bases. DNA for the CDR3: TGCGCCAGCAGCCAAGAAGGTGGAGGGTACGGCAATCAGCCCCAGCATTTT. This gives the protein CASSQEGGGYGNQPQHF.

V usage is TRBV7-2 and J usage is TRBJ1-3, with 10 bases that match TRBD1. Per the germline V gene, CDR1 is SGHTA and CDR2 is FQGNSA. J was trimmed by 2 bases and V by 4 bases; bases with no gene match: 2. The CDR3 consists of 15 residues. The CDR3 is CASSSDRGTGNTIYF. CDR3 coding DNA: TGTGCCAGCAGCTCGGACAGGGGGACTGGAAACACCATATATTTT.

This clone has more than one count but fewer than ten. The DNA for the CDR3 is TGTGCCAGCAGCTCCCCAGGGACAGGGGGCACAGATACGCAGTATTTT. This sequence encodes CASSSPGTGGTDTQYF. The chain carries TRBV11-3 and TRBJ2-3, with 10 positions matching TRBD1. With V trimmed by 4 bases and J by 1 base, 5 bases remained unmatched. This CDR3 has 16 residues. The germline gives CDR1 SGHNT, CDR2 YENEEA.

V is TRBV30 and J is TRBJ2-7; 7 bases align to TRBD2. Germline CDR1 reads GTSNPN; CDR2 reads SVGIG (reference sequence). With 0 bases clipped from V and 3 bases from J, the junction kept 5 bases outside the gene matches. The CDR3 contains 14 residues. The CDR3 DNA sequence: TGTGCCTGGAGTGTAAACAGCGGGGTCTACGAGCAGTACGTC. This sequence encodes CAWSVNSGVYEQYV.

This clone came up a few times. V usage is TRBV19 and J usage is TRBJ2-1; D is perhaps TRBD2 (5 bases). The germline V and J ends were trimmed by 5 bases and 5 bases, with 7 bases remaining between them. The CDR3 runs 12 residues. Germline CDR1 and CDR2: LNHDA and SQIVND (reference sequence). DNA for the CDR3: TGTGCCAGTAGTTACGGGGACAATGAGCAGTTCTTC. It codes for CASSYGDNEQFF.

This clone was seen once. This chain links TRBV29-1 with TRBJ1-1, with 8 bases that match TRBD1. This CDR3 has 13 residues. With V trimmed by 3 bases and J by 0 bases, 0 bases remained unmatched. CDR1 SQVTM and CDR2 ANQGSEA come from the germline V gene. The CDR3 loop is CSVEGQVNTEAFF. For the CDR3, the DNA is TGCAGCGTTGAGGGACAGGTGAACACTGAAGCTTTCTTT.

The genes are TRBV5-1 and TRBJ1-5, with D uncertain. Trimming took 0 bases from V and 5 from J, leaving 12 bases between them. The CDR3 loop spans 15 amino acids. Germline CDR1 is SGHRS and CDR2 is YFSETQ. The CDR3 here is CASSLDSGSDQPQHF. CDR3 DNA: TGCGCCAGCAGCTTGGATTCGGGGAGTGATCAGCCCCAGCATTTT.

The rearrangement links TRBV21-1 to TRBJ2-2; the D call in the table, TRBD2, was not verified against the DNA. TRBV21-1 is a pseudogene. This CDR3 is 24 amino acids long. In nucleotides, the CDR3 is TGTGCCAGCAGCAAAGTCAAGGCAACTCGGCGGGATTGGACCCCACCGAATAACACCGGGGAGCTGTTTTTT. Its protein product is CASSKVKATRRDWTPPNNTGELFF.

This chain's CDR3 is CASSGQGITEAFF. The CDR3, as DNA: TGTGCCAGCAGTGGACAGGGGATTACTGAAGCTTTCTTT. The chain joins TRBV2 to TRBJ1-1; 8 positions match TRBD1. Germline V gene data show CDR1 as SNHLY and CDR2 as FYNNEI. The CDR3 contains 13 residues. The J segment lost 5 bases and the V segment lost 4 bases, leaving 3 bases of the junction unmatched.

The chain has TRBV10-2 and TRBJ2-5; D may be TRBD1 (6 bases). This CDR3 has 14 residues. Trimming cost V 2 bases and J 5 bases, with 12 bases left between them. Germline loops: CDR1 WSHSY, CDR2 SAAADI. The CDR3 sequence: CASSEMDSRETQYF. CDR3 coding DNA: TGCGCCAGCAGTGAGATGGACAGTAGGGAGACCCAGTACTTC.

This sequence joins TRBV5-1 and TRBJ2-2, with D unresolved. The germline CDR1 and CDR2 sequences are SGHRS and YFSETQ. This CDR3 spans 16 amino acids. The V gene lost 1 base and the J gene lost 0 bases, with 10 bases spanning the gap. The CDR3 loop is CASSLSAGTNTGELFF. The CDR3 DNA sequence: TGCGCCAGCAGCTTGTCGGCAGGAACGAACACCGGGGAGCTGTTTTTT.

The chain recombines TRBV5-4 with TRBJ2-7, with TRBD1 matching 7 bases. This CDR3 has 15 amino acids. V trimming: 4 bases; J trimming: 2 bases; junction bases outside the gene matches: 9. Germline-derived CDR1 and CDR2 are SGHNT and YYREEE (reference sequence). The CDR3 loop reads CASSGRNRGTYEQYV. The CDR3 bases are TGTGCCAGCAGCGGAAGAAACAGGGGAACCTACGAGCAGTACGTC.